The 12 T cell receptor beta chains listed next were all sequenced from one sample in a study of metastatic and nonmetastatic thyroid tumors. No treatment of any kind had been given to any patient before thyroid surgery. MiXCR re-clonotyped the PCR reads for TCRdb. This sample carries approximately 35,000 clones, approximately 16% of them seen once, and the ten largest clones take around a fifth. The sample comprised blood. The receptors originated from a male donor with papillary thyroid cancer or a benign thyroid nodule (not recorded which). Some clones in this sample may be carry-over from other donors' samples.

This clone was found many times. The chain is built from TRBV11-3 and TRBJ1-1; D gene unclear. Germline CDR1 is SGHNT and CDR2 is YENEEA. Trimming shortened V by 5 bases and J by 1 base, and 11 bases separated the two germline ends. The CDR3 is 14 amino acids. The CDR3 nucleotides read TGTGCCAGCAGCCCACAATCGACGAACACTGAAGCTTTCTTT. Translating gives CASSPQSTNTEAFF.

Concerning this clone itself: At one end the junction does not follow the germline gene, possibly because of a read error. The chain couples TRBV9 to TRBJ2-1; tentative D call: TRBD1 (6 bases). Germline values: CDR1 SGDLS, CDR2 YYNGEE. The CDR3 length is 16 residues. CDR3 nucleotide sequence: TGTGTCAGCAGCGTAGCCCCGAAAGGGGGTTACAATGAGCAGTTCTTC. Protein: CVSSVAPKGGYNEQFF. Full variable domain (missing parts from reference TRBV9 and TRBJ2-1): DSGVTQTPKHLITATGQRVTLRCSPRSGDLSVYWYQQSLDQGLQFLIQYYNGEERAKGNILERFSAQQFPDLHSELNLSSLELGDSALYFCVSSVAPKGGYNEQFFGPGTRLTVL.

This clone was counted ten times or more. The V gene is TRBV12-3 or TRBV12-4, the J gene TRBJ1-1; 7 bases align to TRBD1. The V segment lost 1 base and the J segment 6 bases; nucleotides outside the gene matches: 8. The CDR3 has 15 amino acids. The DNA for the CDR3 is TGTGCCAGCAGTTTAGGGCCCGACAGGGTCCCTGAAGCTTTCTTT. Translation: CASSLGPDRVPEAFF.

Only a few counts were recorded for this clone. The chain links TRBV5-4 to TRBJ1-1; 7 positions agree with TRBD1. There are 17 residues in the CDR3. Trimming at V came to 2 bases and at J to 3 bases, leaving 13 bases not matched to a gene. Germline values: CDR1 SGHNT, CDR2 YYREEE (reference sequence). The CDR3 region has the DNA TGTGCCAGCAGCTTAAGGCAGGGGGGAGGGGTGGACACTGAAGCTTTCTTT. Encoded protein: CASSLRQGGGVDTEAFF.

Regarding this clone: A read error may account for a junction end that differs from germline. The gene calls are TRBV9 and TRBJ2-7; D is undetermined. CDR3 length: 16 amino acids. The germline V gene encodes CDR1 SGDLS and CDR2 YYNGEE. CDR3 loop: CASSPYLEGSSYDQYF. CDR3 nucleotides: TGTGCCAGTAGCCCTTACCTCGAAGGTTCCTCCTACGATCAGTACTTC.

This clone occurred many times. This rearrangement joins TRBV20-1 to TRBJ2-7, with TRBD2 matching 10 bases. Germline V gives CDR1 DFQATT, CDR2 SNEGSKA (reference sequence). J lost 0 bases, V lost 0 bases, and 5 bases had no gene match. The CDR3 has 16 residues. CDR3 nucleotide sequence: TGCAGTGCTAGAGATCATGCTAGCGGGAGCTCCTACGAGCAGTACTTC. Encoded protein: CSARDHASGSSYEQYF.

This clone was recorded at least ten times. Additional DNA sequences in this sample encode the identical CDR3. The chain joins TRBV10-3 to TRBJ2-5; D is undetermined. Trimming removed 2 bases at V and 4 bases at J, with 5 bases between. The germline CDR1 and CDR2 sequences are ENHRY and SYGVKD. The CDR3 is 12 residues long. The CDR3 DNA reads TGTGCCATCAGTGAGGCAGGAGAGACCCAGTACTTC. It is translated as CAISEAGETQYF.

This clone was observed many times. The chain carries TRBV5-5 and TRBJ1-6; TRBD1 matches 9 bases. Germline trimming cut 0 bases from V and 16 bases from J; bases unmatched to any gene: 14. Germline V gene sequence: CDR1 SGHKS, CDR2 YYEKEE (reference sequence). There are 16 residues in the CDR3. For the CDR3, the DNA is TGTGCCAGCAGCTTGGCCCTTCCGGGACAGGGCCCCCTGCTCCACTTT. It translates to CASSLALPGQGPLLHF.

This clone was recorded only once. The chain is built from TRBV9 and TRBJ1-2; D possibly corresponds to TRBD1 (6 bases). The CDR3 totals 14 residues. Germline V gene sequence: CDR1 SGDLS, CDR2 YYNGEE. Trimming removed 4 bases at V and 10 bases at J, with 20 bases between. The CDR3 reads CASSPTGVGGVYTF. In DNA, the CDR3 is TGTGCCAGCAGCCCGACAGGTGTTGGGGGGGTCTACACCTTC.

This clone was recorded many times. The chain joins TRBV30 to TRBJ1-1; D is unresolved. Germline V gene sequence: CDR1 GTSNPN, CDR2 SVGIG (reference sequence). V was pared by 0 bases and J by 0 bases, with 5 bases between. The length of the CDR3 is 13 residues. CDR3 coding DNA: TGTGCCTGGAGTGTTGCCATGAACACTGAAGCTTTCTTT. Translation gives CAWSVAMNTEAFF.

There are many counts of this clone. The J gene is TRBJ2-3, the V gene TRBV5-6; D gene ambiguous. With 1 base removed from V and 2 bases from J, the gap between germline ends came to 5 bases. The CDR3 is made up of 13 amino acids. Germline CDR1 is SGHDT and CDR2 is YYEEEE. In nucleotides, the CDR3 is TGTGCCAGCAGCTTGTTCCACACAGATACGCAGTATTTT. It specifies CASSLFHTDTQYF.

This clone was seen at least ten times. The V call is TRBV6-1, the J call TRBJ2-1; 9 nucleotides line up with TRBD1. Losses at the gene ends were 8 bases for V and 1 base for J; bases not matched to a gene: 6. The CDR3 sequence is 15 residues long. Germline V CDR1 and CDR2: MNHNS, SASEGT. This CDR3 reads CASGKGTGSYNEQFF. The CDR3 DNA follows: TGTGCCAGCGGGAAAGGGACAGGGTCCTACAATGAGCAGTTCTTC.